Following are 23 T cell receptor beta chains from one sample sequenced in a study of CD8+ T cells in alopecia areata. The pooled cutaneous lymph node cells were sorted using several markers (CD4, CD8alpha, NKG2D, NKG2ACE and others). RNA extraction was followed by reverse transcription into cDNA, which acted as the sequencing template. Using immunoSEQ multiplex PCR, the repertoire was profiled, and TCRdb retains in-frame clones only, with some absent. There are under 350,000 clones in the sample, none observed a single time. The sequenced sample was CD4+ T cells sorted from a lymph node. The receptor source for this set is a C3H/HeJ mouse with alopecia areata. For this mouse line, the MHC haplotype is H2-k.

This clone occurred a few times. Gene labels here are mouse ones. The read terminates 4 residues before the CDR3 end, so the remaining end is supplied by the germline J gene. Other DNA sequences from this sample encode an identical CDR3 as well. J is TRBJ2-2 and V is TRBV13-2; D remains ambiguous. CDR1 NNHNN and CDR2 SYGAGS come from the germline V gene (reference sequence). This CDR3 is 14 amino acids long. V was clipped by 2 bases and J by 1 base, with 6 bases between them. Incomplete CDR3 DNA: TGTGCCAGCGGTGAGGCAGGAAACACCGGG. Translation: CASGEAGNTG. The whole CDR3 protein is CASGEAGNTGQLYF.

This clone was seen a few times. The germline and genes are mouse ones. Coverage ceases 4 residues before the CDR3 finishes, and the germline J gene fills in the end. Other nucleotide sequences from this sample produce the same CDR3. The chain employs TRBV19 and TRBJ2-3; TRBD1 matches at 7 bases. V dropped 2 bases and J dropped 0; count of bases not matched to a gene: 3. The germline gives CDR1 FNHDT, CDR2 SITEND (reference sequence). The CDR3 runs 15 residues. CDR3 DNA, as far as it was read: TGTGCCAGCAGTATCACAGGGGCCAGTGCAGAA. The encoded protein is CASSITGASAE. The CDR3 in full is CASSITGASAETLYF.

In its sample, this clone was seen a few times. Gene labels here are mouse ones. Sequencing ends 4 residues short of the CDR3 end; the germline J gene provides the rest. The V call is TRBV13-1, the J call TRBJ2-3; perhaps TRBD2 as D (7 bases). This CDR3 contains 13 residues. The V gene lost 7 bases and the J gene lost 0 bases, with 9 bases spanning the gap. CDR1 NSHNY and CDR2 SYGAGN come from the germline V gene. The CDR3 is CASLGASAETLYF. Incomplete CDR3 DNA: TGTGCCAGCCTGGGGGCTAGTGCAGAA.

This clone was picked up a small number of times. Germline and genes here are mouse. The CDR3 goes on 3 residues after the read ends, and that part is filled in from the germline J gene. This sequence joins TRBV31 and TRBJ1-6, with 8 bases lining up with TRBD1. TRBJ1-6 is noted as an ORF with a role that remains uncertain. The CDR3 covers 13 residues. Germline CDR1 and CDR2: GKSSPN and SITVG. V was pared by 4 bases and J by 5 bases, with 1 base of the junction left unmatched. CDR3 DNA (partial): TGTGCCTGGAAGGGACAGGATAATTCGCCC. This sequence encodes CAWKGQDNSP. The whole CDR3 sequence reads CAWKGQDNSPLYF.

Points on this clone: Mouse germline and gene names are used. The read ends 4 residues early relative to the CDR3; the germline J gene fills the gap. The sample contains more than one DNA sequence encoding this CDR3. The rearrangement links TRBV13-1 to TRBJ2-7; 11 bases map to TRBD2. The CDR3 sequence is 14 residues long. Germline CDR1 NSHNY, CDR2 SYGAGN. The sequenced CDR3 bases are TGTGCCAGCAGTGATAGGGACTGGGGGTAT. The encoded protein is CASSDRDWGY. The full CDR3 protein reads CASSDRDWGYEQYF.

This clone occurred a few times. The listed genes are named as in mouse. The read terminates 4 residues ahead of where the CDR3 ends, so the germline J gene completes it. This same CDR3 is encoded by further DNA sequences in the sample. The J gene is TRBJ2-5, the V gene TRBV19; weak D call: TRBD2 (6 bases). The CDR3 consists of 14 residues. The germline gives CDR1 FNHDT, CDR2 SITEND (reference sequence). Trimming shortened V by 2 bases and J by 0 bases, and 7 bases separated the two germline ends. The DNA read from the CDR3 is TGTGCCAGCAGTATTGGGGGTAACCAAGAC. It specifies CASSIGGNQD. The complete CDR3 reads CASSIGGNQDTQYF.

This clone was seen a handful of times. Germline and genes here are mouse. The read is 4 residues too short to cover the CDR3 end, so that end is filled in from the germline J gene. V usage is TRBV1 and J usage is TRBJ2-5, with 7 bases aligning to TRBD1. The CDR3 length is 15 residues. Germline assignment: CDR1 NSQYPW and CDR2 LRSPGD (reference sequence). CDR3 bases read: TGCACCTGCAGTGCAGAACAGGGGATTCGAGAC. Protein: CTCSAEQGIRD. The full CDR3 reads CTCSAEQGIRDTQYF.

This clone was observed a few times. These gene names are mouse names. The read falls 4 residues short of the CDR3 end, and the missing part is taken from the germline J gene. Other nucleotide sequences from this sample produce the same CDR3. The rearrangement joins TRBV31 to TRBJ2-7; tentatively, D is TRBD1 (6 bases). Trimming pared 4 bases from V and 0 bases from J, leaving 7 bases between. CDR3 length: 12 amino acids. Germline V CDR1 and CDR2: GKSSPN, SITVG. CDR3 loop: CAWTGDSYEQYF. Partial CDR3 DNA: TGTGCCTGGACAGGGGACTCCTAT.

This clone was detected many times. Any gene name here is a mouse gene name. Read data end 4 residues before the CDR3 end; the end is taken from the germline J gene. The chain employs TRBV13-1 and TRBJ2-3, with TRBD2 matching 8 bases. CDR1 and CDR2 (germline): NSHNY, SYGAGN. This CDR3 has 15 residues. The CDR3 protein is CASSENWGRGETLYF. The CDR3 bases that were read are TGTGCCAGCAGTGAGAACTGGGGGAGAGGAGAA.

A remark on this clone: Gene names are mouse gene names. The CDR3 end lies 4 residues beyond the end of the read and is filled in from the germline J gene. The J gene is TRBJ1-2, the V gene TRBV19; tentatively, D is TRBD1 (6 bases). V lost 5 bases, J lost 0 bases, and 11 bases lay in between. This CDR3 spans 14 amino acids. From germline, CDR1 is FNHDT and CDR2 SITEND (reference sequence). CDR3 sequence reads: CASSTGHPNSDYTF. CDR3 DNA (partial): TGTGCCAGCAGCACGGGACATCCAAACTCC.

Turning to this clone: The listed genes are named as in mouse. The sequenced fragment ends 4 residues before the CDR3 boundary, so the rest is inferred from the germline J gene. The chain employs TRBV13-3 and TRBJ2-7; 10 bases fit TRBD1. There are 16 residues in the CDR3. In germline, CDR1 is NNHDY, CDR2 SYVADS. The V gene end was trimmed by 1 base and the J gene end by 3 bases; junction bases not matched to a gene: 7. The covered CDR3 bases are TGTGCCAGCAGTGATCCCACTGGACAGGGGGTCTAT. It specifies CASSDPTGQGVY. The whole CDR3 sequence reads CASSDPTGQGVYEQYF.

Worth noting for this clone: The gene names given are mouse names. The read finishes 4 residues shy of the CDR3 end, and the germline J gene is used to complete it. This specimen includes other DNA sequences encoding the same CDR3. The chain has TRBV13-3 and TRBJ2-7, with D perhaps matching TRBD1 (6 bases). Germline CDR1 and CDR2: NNHDY and SYVADS. CDR3 length equals 12 residues. The sequenced CDR3 bases are TGTGCCAGCAGTGACAGGGGTGAT. Translating gives CASSDRGD. In full, the CDR3 reads CASSDRGDEQYF.

This clone occurred a few times. The listed genes are named as in mouse. Coverage ceases 4 residues before the CDR3 finishes, and the germline J gene fills in the end. The chain couples TRBV19 to TRBJ2-5; 10 nucleotides match TRBD1. The CDR3 has 13 residues. Looked up from germline, CDR1 is FNHDT and CDR2 is SITEND (reference sequence). The sequenced part of the CDR3 DNA is TGTGCCAGCGGCCGGGACAGGGGAGAC. Translation gives CASGRDRGD. Given in full, the CDR3 is CASGRDRGDTQYF. Full variable domain (rest looked up from reference TRBV19 and TRBJ2-5): GGIITQTPKFLIGQEGQKLTLKCQQNFNHDTMYWYRQDSGKGLRLIYYSITENDLQKGDLSEGYDASREKKSSFSLTVTSAQKNEMAVFLCASGRDRGDTQYFGPGTRLLVL.

Comments on this clone: The listed genes are named as in mouse. The read terminates 4 residues before the CDR3 end, so the remaining end is supplied by the germline J gene. The V and J genes are TRBV1 and TRBJ2-3; D unclear. The CDR3 loop spans 12 amino acids. CDR1 NSQYPW and CDR2 LRSPGD come from the germline V gene (reference sequence). Between the trimmed V and J ends, which lost 5 bases and 2 bases, there was a span of 5 bases. The DNA read from the CDR3 is TGCACCTGCAGTAACAATGCAGAA. This sequence encodes CTCSNNAE. The entire CDR3 sequence reads CTCSNNAETLYF.

This clone was found a few times. Gene names and germline match the mouse. The sequence runs out 4 residues before the end of the CDR3; the remainder is reconstructed from the germline J gene. This chain connects TRBV31 to TRBJ2-3, with 8 nucleotides matching TRBD2. Germline CDR1 is GKSSPN and CDR2 is SITVG. This CDR3 has 14 amino acids. V lost 0 bases, J lost 3 bases, and 2 bases stayed unmatched. The CDR3 region is CAWSLRTGAETLYF. The DNA read from the CDR3 is TGTGCCTGGAGTCTCCGGACTGGGGCAGAA. The whole variable domain, filled in from reference TRBV31 and TRBJ2-3, reads AQTIHQWPVAEIKAVGSPLSLGCTIKGKSSPNLYWYWQATGGTLQQLFYSITVGQVESVVQLNLSASRPKDDQFILSTEKLLLSHSGFYLCAWSLRTGAETLYFGSGTRLTVL.

Only a few counts were recorded for this clone. The genes and germline here are from mouse. The DNA ends 4 residues before the CDR3 does, and the rest of the CDR3 is filled in from the germline J gene. The V and J genes are TRBV29 and TRBJ2-1; 8 nucleotides match TRBD1. The CDR3 sequence is 14 residues long. J gave up 5 bases and V 4 bases, and 4 bases lay outside the gene matches. In germline, CDR1 is MSHET, CDR2 SYDVDS. CDR3 loop: CASSSGGADAEQFF. Incomplete CDR3 DNA: TGTGCTAGCAGTTCAGGGGGCGCCGATGCT.

Details on this clone: Mouse germline and gene names are used. Read sequence stops 4 residues before the CDR3 end, and the germline J gene provides the missing end. The chain is built from TRBV13-3 and TRBJ2-2; a weak D match, TRBD1 (6 bases). V shed 6 bases and J shed 3 bases, with 12 bases lying between them. CDR3 length: 14 amino acids. Per the germline V gene, CDR1 is NNHDY and CDR2 is SYVADS. CDR3 DNA (partial): TGTGCCAGCAATCGGGGACAATACACCGGG. Translated: CASNRGQYTG. The CDR3 in its entirety is CASNRGQYTGQLYF.

This clone was seen many times. All gene names here are mouse names. Read coverage stops 4 residues before the CDR3 terminus; the germline J gene supplies the remainder. The same CDR3 can be traced to other DNA sequences in this sample. The V and J genes are TRBV13-1 and TRBJ2-1, with 7 bases that match TRBD1. The CDR3 length is 15 residues. Germline V gene sequence: CDR1 NSHNY, CDR2 SYGAGN. V shed 3 bases and J 1 base; nucleotides not matched to a gene: 4. Here the CDR3 reads CASSADRANYAEQFF. CDR3 DNA (partial): TGTGCCAGCAGTGCAGACAGGGCAAACTATGCT.

As concerns this clone: All gene names here are mouse names. The CDR3 extends 4 residues past the end of the read, so its final part is completed from the germline J gene. The V gene is TRBV5, the J gene TRBJ2-1; TRBD1 matches 9 bases. Germline assignment: CDR1 LGHNA and CDR2 YNLKQL (reference sequence). V trimming: 4 bases; J trimming: 4 bases; junction bases outside the gene matches: 5. The CDR3 has 15 residues. CDR3 in amino acids: CASSRTGGRYAEQFF. Incomplete CDR3 DNA: TGTGCCAGCAGCCGAACAGGGGGCAGGTATGCT.

Worth noting for this clone: The germline and genes are mouse ones. The DNA ends 4 residues before the CDR3 does, and the rest of the CDR3 is filled in from the germline J gene. The chain uses TRBV19 and TRBJ1-1; 11 positions match TRBD1. The V gene's germline CDR1 is FNHDT and CDR2 SITEND (reference sequence). Trimming cost V 1 base and J 4 bases; bases outside gene matches: 3. This CDR3 region has 15 residues. Incomplete CDR3 DNA: TGTGCCAGCAGTATAACGGGACAGGGGGTCACA. Translated: CASSITGQGVT. The whole CDR3 sequence reads CASSITGQGVTEVFF.

This clone was counted only a few times. All gene names here are mouse names. The read ends 4 residues early relative to the CDR3; the germline J gene fills the gap. The chain combines TRBV13-2 with TRBJ1-2, with 7 bases identical to TRBD1. This CDR3 is built from 12 residues. The germline V gene has CDR1 NNHNN and CDR2 SYGAGS (reference sequence). The DNA read from the CDR3 is TGTGCCAGCGGCCGACAGGGATCC. This codes for CASGRQGS. The CDR3, in full, reads CASGRQGSDYTF.

In its sample, this clone was seen a few times. The genes are named according to mouse. The CDR3 extends 4 residues past the end of the read, so its final part is completed from the germline J gene. The V gene is TRBV19, the J gene TRBJ2-7; 7 bases fit TRBD1. V lost 5 bases and J lost 3; bases outside the gene matches: 2. Looked up from germline, CDR1 is FNHDT and CDR2 is SITEND (reference sequence). This CDR3 comprises 12 residues. The part of the CDR3 DNA that was read is TGTGCCAGCAGAGGGACAGACTAT. It yields the protein CASRGTDY. From start to end, the CDR3 is CASRGTDYEQYF.

This clone occurred a few times. These gene names are mouse names. The read comes to an end 4 residues before the CDR3 does, leaving the germline J gene to fill in the end. Other DNA variants within this sample encode the same CDR3. This chain connects TRBV1 to TRBJ2-1; 8 bases are a match to TRBD2. Germline V gene lookup returns CDR1 NSQYPW and CDR2 LRSPGD (reference sequence). J lost 4 bases, V lost 0 bases, and 5 bases had no gene match. There are 16 residues in the CDR3. The covered CDR3 bases are TGCACCTGCAGTGCAGATAAGGCTGGGGGGTATGCT. This codes for CTCSADKAGGYA. The CDR3 in full is CTCSADKAGGYAEQFF.